This T cell receptor (beta chain) emerged from a study of neurological immune-mediated disorders. Study results and limitations: Levels of TCR clonal expansion peaked in HTLV-1-associated myelopathy and reached their lowest in multiple sclerosis, under those of healthy controls.

The table lists this clonotype with many counts. Its antigen is still unknown. MiXCR, run by TCRdb on the 5' RACE reads, gives a single entry per CDR3 protein. The sample records more than 50,000 distinct CDR3 sequences, roughly 3.9% being singletons. Germline V gene data show CDR1 as SGHRS and CDR2 as YFSETQ. V dropped 0 bases and J dropped 9; count of bases not matched to a gene: 3. The CDR3 consists of 13 residues. PBMCs stored at -80 C, numbering 2 million, were the origin of the unsorted libraries. The sample consisted of PBMCs. This chain links TRBV5-1 with TRBJ2-1, with 7 bases identical to TRBD1. The clonotype comes from a man aged 30 to 45 with multiple sclerosis. CDR3 amino acids: CASSLGQGGEQFF. CDR3 coding DNA: TGCGCCAGCAGCTTGGGACAGGGCGGTGAGCAGTTCTTC.